The clone carrying this T cell receptor beta chain was detected a few times. Antigen specificity is unknown. Sequencing used immunoSEQ multiplex PCR; TCRdb keeps in-frame clones, though not all of them. Among around 79,000 clones listed, 74% were seen once. The length of the CDR3 is 14 residues. CDR1 and CDR2 (germline): LNHDA, SQIVND (reference sequence). Trimming removed 2 bases at V and 0 bases at J, with 7 bases between. The sample belongs to a study of vaccination effects on CD4 cells after COVID-19. Study observations and caveats: From healthy vaccinees, only 1 of 255 vaccine-induced clones also reacted to common cold coronaviruses.

Before sequencing, viral peptide pools were used by the ViraFEST assay to expand antigen-specific CD4+ T cells. It was after around 10 days of culture that CD4+ T cells were isolated. Each well held approximately 1.8 million PBMC cultured with approximately 9.7 ug/ml peptides and roughly 10 IU/ml IL-2. On days 3 and 7, fresh IL-2 medium replaced half the medium. The V call is TRBV19, the J call TRBJ1-1; D is undetermined. The source was CD4+ T cells from PBMCs cultured with HCoV-229E spike peptides, collected before COVID-19 vaccination. This clonotype was obtained from a human donor who received a COVID-19 vaccine. The DNA of the CDR3 is TGTGCCAGTAGTATAAGAAGAATGAACACTGAAGCTTTCTTT. Protein sequence: CASSIRRMNTEAFF.